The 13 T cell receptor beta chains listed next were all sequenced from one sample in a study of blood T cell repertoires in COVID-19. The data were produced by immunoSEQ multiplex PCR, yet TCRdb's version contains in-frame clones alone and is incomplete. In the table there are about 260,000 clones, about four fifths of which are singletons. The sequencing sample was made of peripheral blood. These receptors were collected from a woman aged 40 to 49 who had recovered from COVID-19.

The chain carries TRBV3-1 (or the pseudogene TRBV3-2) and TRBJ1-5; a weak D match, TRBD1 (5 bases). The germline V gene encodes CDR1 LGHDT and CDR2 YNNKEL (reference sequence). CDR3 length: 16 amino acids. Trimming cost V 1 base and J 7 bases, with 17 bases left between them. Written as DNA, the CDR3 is TGTGCCAGCAGCCAAGGGTTCGAGCCAGGGAGGCAGCCCCAGCATTTT. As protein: CASSQGFEPGRQPQHF.

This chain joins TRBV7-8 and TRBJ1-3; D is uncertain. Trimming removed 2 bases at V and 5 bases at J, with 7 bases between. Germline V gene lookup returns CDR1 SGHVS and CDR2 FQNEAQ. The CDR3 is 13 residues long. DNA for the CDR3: TGTGCCAGCAGCTTAACAGTACGAAACACCATATATTTT. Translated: CASSLTVRNTIYF.

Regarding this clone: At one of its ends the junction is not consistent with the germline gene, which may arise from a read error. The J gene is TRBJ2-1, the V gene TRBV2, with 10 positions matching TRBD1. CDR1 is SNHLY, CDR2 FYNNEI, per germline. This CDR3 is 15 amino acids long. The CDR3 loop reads CASTGTGAYRNEQFF. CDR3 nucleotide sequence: TGTGCAAGCACAGGGACAGGGGCTTATCGGAATGAGCAGTTCTTC.

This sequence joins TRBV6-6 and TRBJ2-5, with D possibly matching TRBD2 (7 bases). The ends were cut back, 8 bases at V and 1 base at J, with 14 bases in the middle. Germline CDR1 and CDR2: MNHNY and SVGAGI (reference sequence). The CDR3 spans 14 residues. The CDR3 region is CASGRGVLQETQYF. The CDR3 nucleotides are TGTGCCAGCGGGAGGGGGGTGCTCCAAGAGACCCAGTACTTC.

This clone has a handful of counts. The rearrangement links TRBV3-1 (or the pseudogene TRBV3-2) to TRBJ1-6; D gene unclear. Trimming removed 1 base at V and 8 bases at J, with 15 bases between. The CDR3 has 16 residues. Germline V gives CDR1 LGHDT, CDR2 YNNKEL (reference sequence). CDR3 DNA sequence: TGTGCCAGCAGCCAAGGAGTCGCCGGTTCATATTCACCCCTCCACTTT. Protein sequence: CASSQGVAGSYSPLHF.

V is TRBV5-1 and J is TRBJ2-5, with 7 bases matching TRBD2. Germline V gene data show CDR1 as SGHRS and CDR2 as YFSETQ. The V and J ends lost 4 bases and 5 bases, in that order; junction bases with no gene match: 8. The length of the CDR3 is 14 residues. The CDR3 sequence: CASSQRIGRETQYF. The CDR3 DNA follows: TGCGCCAGCAGCCAACGAATCGGGAGGGAGACCCAGTACTTC.

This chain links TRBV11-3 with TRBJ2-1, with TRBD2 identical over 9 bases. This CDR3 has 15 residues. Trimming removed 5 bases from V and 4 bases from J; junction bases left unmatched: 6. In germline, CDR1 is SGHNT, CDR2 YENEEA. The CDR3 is CASSRLAGGYNEQFF. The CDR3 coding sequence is TGTGCCAGCAGCCGTCTCGCGGGGGGGTACAATGAGCAGTTCTTC.

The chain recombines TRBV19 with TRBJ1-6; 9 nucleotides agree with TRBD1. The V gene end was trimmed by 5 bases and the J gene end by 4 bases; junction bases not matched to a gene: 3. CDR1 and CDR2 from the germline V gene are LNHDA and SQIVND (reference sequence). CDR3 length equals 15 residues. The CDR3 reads CASSDGQGYNSPLHF. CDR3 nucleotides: TGTGCCAGTAGTGACGGACAGGGGTATAATTCACCCCTCCACTTT.

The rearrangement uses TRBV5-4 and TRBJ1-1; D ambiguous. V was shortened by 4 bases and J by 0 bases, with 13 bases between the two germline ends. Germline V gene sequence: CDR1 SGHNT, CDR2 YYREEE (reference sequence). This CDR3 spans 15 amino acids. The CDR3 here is CASSTREAMNTEAFF. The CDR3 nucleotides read TGTGCCAGCAGCACGCGGGAGGCAATGAACACTGAAGCTTTCTTT.

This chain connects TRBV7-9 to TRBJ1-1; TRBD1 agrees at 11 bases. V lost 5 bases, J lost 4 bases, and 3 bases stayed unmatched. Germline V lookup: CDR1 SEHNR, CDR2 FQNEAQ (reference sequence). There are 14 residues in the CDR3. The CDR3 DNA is TGTGCCAGCAGCCCGGACAGGGGGCTCACTGAAGCTTTCTTT. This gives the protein CASSPDRGLTEAFF.

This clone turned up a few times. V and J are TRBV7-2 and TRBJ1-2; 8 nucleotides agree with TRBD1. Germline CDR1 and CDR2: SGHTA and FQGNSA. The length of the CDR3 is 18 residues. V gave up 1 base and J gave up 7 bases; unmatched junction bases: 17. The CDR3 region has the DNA TGTGCCAGCAGCTTAGTTAGTGTGTCAGGGGGCGCCCCGGGTGGCTACACCTTC. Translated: CASSLVSVSGGAPGGYTF.

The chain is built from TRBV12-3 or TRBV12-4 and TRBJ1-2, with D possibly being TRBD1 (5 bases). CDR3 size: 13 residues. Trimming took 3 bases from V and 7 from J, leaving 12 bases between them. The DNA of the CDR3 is TGTGCCAGCAGTTTTGGCAGGGCGGCTGGCTACACCTTC. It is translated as CASSFGRAAGYTF.

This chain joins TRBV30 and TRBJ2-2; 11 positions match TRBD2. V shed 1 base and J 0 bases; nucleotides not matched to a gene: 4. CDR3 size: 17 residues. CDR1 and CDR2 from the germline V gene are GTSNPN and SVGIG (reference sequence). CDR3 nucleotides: TGTGCCTGGAGTGGGCTAGCGGGGGGCCCGAACACCGGGGAGCTGTTTTTT. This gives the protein CAWSGLAGGPNTGELFF. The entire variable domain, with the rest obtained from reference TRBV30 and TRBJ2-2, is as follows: SQTIHQWPATLVQPVGSPLSLECTVEGTSNPNLYWYRQAAGRGLQLLFYSVGIGQISSEVPQNLSASRPQDRQFILSSKKLLLSDSGFYLCAWSGLAGGPNTGELFFGEGSRLTVL.